These 7 T cell receptor beta chains were sequenced from one sample in a study. TCRdb itself ran the 5' RACE reads through MiXCR, one entry per CDR3 protein. This table holds some 40,000 distinct CDR3 sequences, around 30% found once. The specimen was memory CD4+ T cells sorted from a lymph node. Indicated subset: memory CD4+ T cells, CD4+CD45RO+CD25-. The receptors derive from a female donor with breast cancer.

The chain employs TRBV12-3 or TRBV12-4 and TRBJ2-7; D assignment may be TRBD1 or TRBD2 (5 bases each). V dropped 4 bases and J dropped 6 bases, with 22 bases sitting between them. The CDR3 covers 16 residues. CDR3 region: CASSSPRQPPGGEQYF. As DNA, the CDR3 is TGTGCCAGCAGTTCCCCAAGACAGCCCCCTGGGGGCGAGCAGTACTTC.

This chain joins TRBV12-3 or TRBV12-4 and TRBJ1-4; no reliable D call. The V end was cut by 1 base, the J end by 11 bases, with 5 bases between. The CDR3 is 11 residues long. CDR3 nucleotide sequence: TGTGCCAGCAGTTTAGACGGTAAACTGTTTTTT. Its protein is CASSLDGKLFF.

The rearrangement uses TRBV5-6 and TRBJ2-3; possibly TRBD1 or TRBD2 for D (6 bases each). V shed 4 bases and J shed 0 bases, with 15 bases lying between them. This CDR3 has 16 amino acids. CDR1 is SGHDT and CDR2 is YYEEEE in the germline V gene. The CDR3 loop reads CASSLLGGRSTDTQYF. CDR3 bases: TGTGCCAGCAGCCTCTTAGGGGGGAGAAGCACAGATACGCAGTATTTT.

This clonotype showed up just a few times. The chain is built from TRBV7-6 and TRBJ1-1; a weak D match, TRBD1 (5 bases). Germline CDR1 SGHVS, CDR2 FNYEAQ. This CDR3 spans 16 amino acids. V shed 3 bases and J shed 0 bases, with 14 bases lying between them. The CDR3 loop reads CASSLETGALNTEAFF. CDR3 in DNA: TGTGCCAGCAGCTTGGAGACCGGGGCGTTGAACACTGAAGCTTTCTTT.

This chain links TRBV5-1 with TRBJ2-7, with 13 bases identical to TRBD2. The ends lost 4 bases at V and 6 bases at J; junction bases unmatched: 13. The V gene's germline CDR1 is SGHRS and CDR2 YFSETQ. There are 17 residues in the CDR3. CDR3 sequence: CASSPGLAGATAGEQYF. The CDR3 DNA follows: TGCGCCAGCAGCCCCGGACTAGCGGGGGCCACGGCGGGCGAGCAGTACTTC.

The gene calls are TRBV7-3 and TRBJ1-1; D is ambiguous. V was shortened by 2 bases and J by 0 bases, with 10 bases between the two germline ends. The CDR3 runs to 15 residues. The V gene's germline CDR1 is SGHTA and CDR2 FQGTGA. This CDR3 is CASSLQTIMNTEAFF. CDR3 nucleotide sequence: TGTGCCAGCAGCTTACAGACAATCATGAACACTGAAGCTTTCTTT.

CDR3 protein: CASQGKRGERSTGELFF. The CDR3 DNA is TGTGCCAGCCAGGGCAAAAGGGGGGAGAGAAGCACCGGGGAGCTGTTTTTT. The chain recombines TRBV12-3 or TRBV12-4 with TRBJ2-2; D possibly matches TRBD1 or TRBD2 (6 bases each). The V end was cut by 8 bases, the J end by 4 bases, with 23 bases between. This CDR3 comprises 17 residues.